The clone carrying this T cell receptor (beta chain) was seen ten or more times. The study amplified the TCR beta CDR3 region from genomic DNA. This amplification was carried out by two rounds of multiplex PCR. Every TRBV and TRBJ gene had its own specific primer in first-round PCR. For its second round, the PCR relied on universal primers. TCRdb independently ran MiXCR on the multiplex PCR reads; one entry per CDR3 protein. The top ten clones hold around 41% of a sample with about 17,000 distinct CDR3 sequences, around 15% of them seen once. The source of the sample is a study of prognosis after radiotherapy for stage I lung cancer. Study summary: Considered medically inoperable were all of the patients with non-small cell lung cancer. Stereotactic body radiotherapy was given without concurrent therapy, and no patient received both at once. Patients numbered some 13 men and five to seven women, aged roughly 53 to 90 with a median of 74.5 years.

Between the trimmed V and J ends, which lost 4 bases and 0 bases, there was a span of 9 bases. This CDR3 comprises 14 residues. CDR1 is SGHRS and CDR2 is YFSETQ in the germline V gene. The V gene is TRBV5-1, the J gene TRBJ2-3, with a possible D match to TRBD2 (5 bases). This clonotype was obtained from a donor at least 50 years old with non-small cell lung cancer. Sequencing used PBMCs, obtained before or after stereotactic body radiation therapy (not recorded which). CDR3 in amino acids: CASSGSTSTDTQYF. The CDR3 DNA follows: TGCGCCAGCAGCGGGAGCACTAGCACAGATACGCAGTATTTT.